Listed below are T cell receptor beta chains from one sample, sequenced in a study of blood T cell repertoires in COVID-19. Sequenced by immunoSEQ multiplex PCR; TCRdb stores in-frame clones only, minus some. The sample shows roughly 110,000 clones, around 83% of them seen only once. Sequenced material: peripheral blood. All receptors derive from a woman aged 55-70 years with COVID-19, enrolled during active disease. Both conserved end residues are part of each CDR3.

v_gene	j_gene	CDR3aa
TRBV7-9	TRBJ2-1	CASSELSIDWQLNNEQFF
TRBV10-3	TRBJ2-1	CAISESKVSGGTSYNEQFF
TRBV12-5	TRBJ2-1	CASGPTSFEQFF
TRBV7-9	TRBJ1-2	CASSTGQGNGYTF
TRBV27	TRBJ1-2	CASSFIAESLTGGYTF
TRBV3-1/TRBV3-2	TRBJ1-2	CASSQDPLDRRPSYGYTF
TRBV18	TRBJ2-7	CASSPPGLASSYEQYF
TRBV15	TRBJ2-7	CATSREGAYSYEQYF
TRBV20-1	TRBJ2-1	CRAGSYNEQFF
TRBV7-8	TRBJ1-2	CASSPAGEGGYTF
TRBV7-9	TRBJ1-2	CASSLQGHTSYGYTF
TRBV4-2	TRBJ1-3	CASSRRKQGSGNTIYF
TRBV27	TRBJ2-3	CASSTHRTDTQYF
TRBV27	TRBJ1-5	CASSLDSFYSNQPQHF
TRBV6-5	TRBJ1-2	CASRNVPGEGYTF
TRBV9	TRBJ2-5	CASSAAGGVAETQYF
TRBV7-9	TRBJ2-1	CASRENRNSLNEQFF
TRBV6-5	TRBJ1-2	CASSHGRGYGYTF
TRBV2	TRBJ1-1	CASSDQGHREAFF
TRBV3-1/TRBV3-2	TRBJ1-5	CASSHEGQPQHF
TRBV18	TRBJ2-7	CASSPVWDRGYEQYF
TRBV6-2/TRBV6-3	TRBJ2-7	CASSYQGTPYEQYF
TRBV6-6	TRBJ2-3	CASSQPGLGSTDTQYF
TRBV20-1	TRBJ1-5	CSASPRIGGEQPQHF
TRBV9	TRBJ2-3	CASSVMGAWDTDTQYF
TRBV2	TRBJ2-3	CASSVLAGQADTQYF
TRBV7-3	TRBJ2-5	CASSPSRGEETQYF
TRBV5-6	TRBJ1-2	CASSLSEGYTF
TRBV19	TRBJ2-7	CASSILGQDEQYF
TRBV5-1	TRBJ1-1	CASSPRTDMNTEAFF
TRBV24-1	TRBJ2-1	CATSASAYNEQFF
TRBV7-3	TRBJ2-3	CASSASENTDTQYF
TRBV7-8	TRBJ1-1	CASSFTQGLYTEAFF
TRBV25-1	TRBJ2-2	CASRERTGAVGELFF
TRBV6-5	TRBJ2-7	CASSYYAGVYEQYF
TRBV5-1	TRBJ1-3	CASSPTGLVSGNTIYF
TRBV2	TRBJ2-5	CARGDRETQYF
TRBV18	TRBJ1-2	CASFTGRVDYGYTF
TRBV5-1	TRBJ2-2	CASSLGLAGVTGELFF
TRBV3-1/TRBV3-2	TRBJ1-1	CASSRSGQMNTEAFF
TRBV7-3	TRBJ1-1	CASSSGGNTEAFF
TRBV27	TRBJ1-6	CASSLEWEGGSPLHF
TRBV5-1	TRBJ2-7	CASSFYSSYEQYF
TRBV9	TRBJ1-3	CASSVVPTTGLQRNTIYF
TRBV21-1	TRBJ1-1	CASSEQDRENTEAFF
TRBV6-6	TRBJ2-7	CATNRGDQYEQYF
TRBV5-4	TRBJ2-5	CASSAPRGETQYF
TRBV6-6	TRBJ1-2	CASSPTTGTEGYTF
TRBV5-6	TRBJ1-3	CASSLAGAGNTIYF
TRBV10-3	TRBJ2-1	CAISESSAGALYNEQFF
TRBV4-1	TRBJ1-4	CASSQGIREKLFF
TRBV4-3	TRBJ1-2	CASSQSGAANYGYTF
TRBV4-2	TRBJ2-7	CASSQEVTGGIYEQYF
TRBV7-6	TRBJ2-7	CASSLTTGAGYEQYF
TRBV19	TRBJ2-1	CASRVTYNEQFF